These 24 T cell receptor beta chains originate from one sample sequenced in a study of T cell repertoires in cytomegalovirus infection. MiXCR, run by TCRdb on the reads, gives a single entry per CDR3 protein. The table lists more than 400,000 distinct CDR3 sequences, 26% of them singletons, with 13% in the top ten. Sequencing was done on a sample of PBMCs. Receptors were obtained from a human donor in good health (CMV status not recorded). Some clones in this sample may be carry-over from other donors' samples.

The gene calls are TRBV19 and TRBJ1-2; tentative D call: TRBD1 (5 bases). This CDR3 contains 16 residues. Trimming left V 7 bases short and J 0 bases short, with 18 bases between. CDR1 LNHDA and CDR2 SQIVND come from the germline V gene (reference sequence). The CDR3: CASMGSGTDPNYGYTF. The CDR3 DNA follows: TGTGCCAGTATGGGATCCGGGACGGACCCTAACTATGGCTACACCTTC.

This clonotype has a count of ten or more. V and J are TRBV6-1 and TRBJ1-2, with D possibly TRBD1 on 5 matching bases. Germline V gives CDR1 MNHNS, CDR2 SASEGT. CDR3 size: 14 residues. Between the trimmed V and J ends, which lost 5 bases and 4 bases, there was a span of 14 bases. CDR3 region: CASSRDRVGYGYTF. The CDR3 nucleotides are TGTGCCAGCAGTCGCGACAGAGTTGGCTATGGCTACACCTTC.

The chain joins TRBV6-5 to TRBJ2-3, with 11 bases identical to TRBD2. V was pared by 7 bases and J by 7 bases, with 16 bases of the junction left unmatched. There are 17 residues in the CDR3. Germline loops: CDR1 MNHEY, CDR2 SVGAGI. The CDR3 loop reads CASTQRAIAGGPNTQYF. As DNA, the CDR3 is TGTGCCAGCACCCAAAGGGCAATAGCGGGAGGGCCAAATACGCAGTATTTT.

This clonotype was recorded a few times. CDR3 region: CASSLSSGRGGELFF. The CDR3 coding sequence is TGTGCCAGCAGTTTATCTAGCGGGAGGGGCGGGGAGCTGTTTTTT. The gene calls are TRBV28 and TRBJ2-2; 12 bases are shared with TRBD2. This CDR3 comprises 15 residues. The germline V gene has CDR1 MDHEN and CDR2 SYDVKM. Losses at the gene ends were 1 base for V and 7 bases for J; bases not matched to a gene: 1.

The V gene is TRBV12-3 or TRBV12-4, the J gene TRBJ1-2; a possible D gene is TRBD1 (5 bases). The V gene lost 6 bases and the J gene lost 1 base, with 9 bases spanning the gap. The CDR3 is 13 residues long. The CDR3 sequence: CASSVQVNYGYTF. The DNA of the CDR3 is TGTGCCAGCAGCGTACAGGTTAACTATGGCTACACCTTC.

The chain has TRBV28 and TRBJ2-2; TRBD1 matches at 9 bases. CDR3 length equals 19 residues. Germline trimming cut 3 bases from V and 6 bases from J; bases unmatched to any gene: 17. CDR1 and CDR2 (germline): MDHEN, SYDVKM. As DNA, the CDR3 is TGTGCCAGCAGTTTCATTACTACCGGGACAGGGTATCTCGCCGGGGAGCTGTTTTTT. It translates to CASSFITTGTGYLAGELFF.

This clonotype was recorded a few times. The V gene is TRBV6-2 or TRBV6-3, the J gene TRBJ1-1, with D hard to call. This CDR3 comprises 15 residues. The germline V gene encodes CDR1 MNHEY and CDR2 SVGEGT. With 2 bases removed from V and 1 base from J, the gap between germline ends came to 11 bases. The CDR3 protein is CASSYGVLENTEAFF. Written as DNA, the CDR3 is TGTGCCAGCAGTTACGGGGTACTAGAGAACACTGAAGCTTTCTTT.

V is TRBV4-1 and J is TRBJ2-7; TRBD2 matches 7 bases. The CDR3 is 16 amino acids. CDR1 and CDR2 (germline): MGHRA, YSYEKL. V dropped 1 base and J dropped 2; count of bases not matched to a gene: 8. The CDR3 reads CASSQVVGTNPYEQYF. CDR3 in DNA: TGCGCCAGCAGCCAAGTTGTCGGGACTAACCCCTACGAGCAGTACTTC.

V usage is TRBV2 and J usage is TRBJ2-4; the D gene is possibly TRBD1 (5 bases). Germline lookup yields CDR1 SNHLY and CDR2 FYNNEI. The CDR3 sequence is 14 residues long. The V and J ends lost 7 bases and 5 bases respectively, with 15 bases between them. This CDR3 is CASNRQTRENIQYF. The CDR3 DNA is TGTGCCAGCAATAGACAGACCCGGGAAAACATTCAGTACTTC.

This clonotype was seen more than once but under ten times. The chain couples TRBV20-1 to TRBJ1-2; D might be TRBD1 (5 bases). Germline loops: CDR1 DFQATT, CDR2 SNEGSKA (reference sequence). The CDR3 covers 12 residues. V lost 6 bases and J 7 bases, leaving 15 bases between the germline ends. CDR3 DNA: TGCAGTGCAGGGACCAGCTTAGGTGGCTACACCTTC. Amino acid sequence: CSAGTSLGGYTF.

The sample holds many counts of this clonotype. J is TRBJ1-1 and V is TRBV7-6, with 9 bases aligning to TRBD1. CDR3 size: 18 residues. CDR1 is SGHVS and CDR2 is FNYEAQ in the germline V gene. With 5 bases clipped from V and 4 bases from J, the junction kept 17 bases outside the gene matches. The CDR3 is CASSQNAYGTGIGTEAFF. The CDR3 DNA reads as TGTGCCAGCAGCCAAAACGCATATGGGACAGGGATCGGCACTGAAGCTTTCTTT.

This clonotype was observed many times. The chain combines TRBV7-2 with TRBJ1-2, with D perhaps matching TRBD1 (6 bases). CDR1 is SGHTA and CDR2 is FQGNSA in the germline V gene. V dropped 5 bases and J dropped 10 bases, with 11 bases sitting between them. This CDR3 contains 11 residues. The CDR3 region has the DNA TGTGCCAGCAGCCTACAGGGAGACTACACCTTC. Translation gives CASSLQGDYTF. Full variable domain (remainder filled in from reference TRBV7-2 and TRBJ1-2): GAGVSQSPSNKVTEKGKDVELRCDPISGHTALYWYRQSLGQGLEFLIYFQGNSAPDKSGLPSDRFSAERTGGSVSTLTIQRTQQEDSAVYLCASSLQGDYTFGSGTRLTVV.

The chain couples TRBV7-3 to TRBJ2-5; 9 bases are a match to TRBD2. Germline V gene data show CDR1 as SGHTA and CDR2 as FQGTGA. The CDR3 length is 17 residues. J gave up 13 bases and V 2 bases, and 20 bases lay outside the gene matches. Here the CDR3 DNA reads TGTGCCAGCAGCTTATCTCGTGCTAGCGGGGCCCCAAGAGACCGGTACTTC. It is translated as CASSLSRASGAPRDRYF.

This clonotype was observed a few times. CDR3 protein: CASSQGVSGANVLTF. DNA for the CDR3: TGCGCCAGCAGCCAAGGTGTCTCTGGGGCCAACGTCCTGACTTTC. The genes are TRBV4-3 and TRBJ2-6; the D is unclear. The ends were cut back, 1 base at V and 0 bases at J, with 4 bases in the middle. The CDR3 runs to 15 residues. The germline gives CDR1 LGHNA, CDR2 YSLEER.

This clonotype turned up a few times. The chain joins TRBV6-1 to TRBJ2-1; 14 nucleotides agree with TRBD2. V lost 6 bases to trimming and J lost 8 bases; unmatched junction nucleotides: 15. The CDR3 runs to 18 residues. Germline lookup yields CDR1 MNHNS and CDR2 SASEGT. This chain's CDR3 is CASSPQLTSGRAWDEQFF. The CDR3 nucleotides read TGTGCCAGCAGCCCCCAATTGACTAGCGGGAGGGCCTGGGATGAGCAGTTCTTC.

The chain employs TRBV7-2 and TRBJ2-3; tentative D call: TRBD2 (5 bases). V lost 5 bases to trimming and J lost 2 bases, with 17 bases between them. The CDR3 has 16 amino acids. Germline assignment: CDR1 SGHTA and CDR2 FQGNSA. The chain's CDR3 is CASSLALSVDTDTQYF. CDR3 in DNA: TGTGCCAGCAGCCTTGCACTTAGCGTGGACACAGATACGCAGTATTTT.

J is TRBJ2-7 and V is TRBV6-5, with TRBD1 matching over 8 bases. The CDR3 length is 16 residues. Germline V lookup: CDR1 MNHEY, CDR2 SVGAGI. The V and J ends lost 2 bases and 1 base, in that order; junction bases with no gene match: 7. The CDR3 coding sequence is TGTGCCAGCAGTTACACTCCCAGGGGGCCATCCTACGAGCAGTACTTC. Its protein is CASSYTPRGPSYEQYF.

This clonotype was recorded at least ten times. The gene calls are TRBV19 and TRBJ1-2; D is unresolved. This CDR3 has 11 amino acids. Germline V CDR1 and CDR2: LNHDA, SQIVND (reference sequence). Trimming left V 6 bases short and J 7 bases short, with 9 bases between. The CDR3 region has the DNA TGTGCCAGTAGGGAGAAGTCTGGCTACACCTTC. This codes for CASREKSGYTF.

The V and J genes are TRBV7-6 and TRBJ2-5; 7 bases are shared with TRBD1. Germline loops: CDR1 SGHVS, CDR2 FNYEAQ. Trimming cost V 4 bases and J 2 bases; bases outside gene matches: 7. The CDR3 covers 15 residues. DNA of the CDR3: TGTGCCAGCAGCTGGGACAGAAGGGAACAAGAGACCCAGTACTTC. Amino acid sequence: CASSWDRREQETQYF.

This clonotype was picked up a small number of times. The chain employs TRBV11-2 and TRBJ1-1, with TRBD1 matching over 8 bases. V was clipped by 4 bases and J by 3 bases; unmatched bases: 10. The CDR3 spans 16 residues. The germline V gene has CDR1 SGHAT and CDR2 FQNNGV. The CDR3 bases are TGTGCCAGCAGCTCCGGACAGGGAGTTAGGGACACTGAAGCTTTCTTT. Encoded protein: CASSSGQGVRDTEAFF.

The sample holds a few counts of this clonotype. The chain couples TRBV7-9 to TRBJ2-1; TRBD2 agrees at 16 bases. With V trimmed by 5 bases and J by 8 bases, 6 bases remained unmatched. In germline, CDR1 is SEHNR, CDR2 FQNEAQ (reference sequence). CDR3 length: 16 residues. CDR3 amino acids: CASSRGTSGRAHEQFF. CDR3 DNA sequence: TGTGCCAGCAGCCGCGGGACTAGCGGGAGGGCCCATGAGCAGTTCTTC.

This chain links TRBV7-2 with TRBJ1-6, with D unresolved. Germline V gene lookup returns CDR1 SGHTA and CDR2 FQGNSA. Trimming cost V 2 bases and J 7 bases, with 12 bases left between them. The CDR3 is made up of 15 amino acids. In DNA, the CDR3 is TGTGCCAGCAGCTTAAGACGGACCGAGAATTCACCCCTCCACTTT. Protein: CASSLRRTENSPLHF.

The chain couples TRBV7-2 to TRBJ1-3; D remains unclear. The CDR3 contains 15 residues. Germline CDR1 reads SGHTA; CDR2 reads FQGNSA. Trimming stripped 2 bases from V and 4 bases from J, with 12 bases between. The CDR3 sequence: CASSLLAGVGNTIYF. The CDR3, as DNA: TGTGCCAGCAGCTTATTAGCAGGAGTAGGAAACACCATATATTTT.

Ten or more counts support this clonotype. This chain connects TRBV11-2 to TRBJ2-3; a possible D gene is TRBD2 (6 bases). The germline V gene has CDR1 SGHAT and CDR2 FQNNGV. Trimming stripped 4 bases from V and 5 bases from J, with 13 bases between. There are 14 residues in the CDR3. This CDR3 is CASSSQGGIDTQYF. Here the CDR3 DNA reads TGTGCCAGCAGCTCCCAGGGAGGTATAGATACGCAGTATTTT.